The 9 T cell receptor beta chains listed next were all sequenced from one sample in a study of T cells in localized non-small cell lung cancer. TCRdb's table, derived via immunoSEQ multiplex PCR, lists solely in-frame clones and lacks some. The sample holds 75,000 to 90,000 clones, about 83% seen once. Sequenced material: peripheral blood, taken before any cancer treatment. These receptors were collected from a man aged 35 to 69 with stage I lung adenocarcinoma.

V and J are TRBV19 and TRBJ1-1, with D perhaps TRBD1 (5 bases). The CDR3 totals 13 residues. Trimming shortened V by 7 bases and J by 3 bases, and 12 bases separated the two germline ends. The V gene's germline CDR1 is LNHDA and CDR2 SQIVND (reference sequence). CDR3 protein: CASKGRGHTEAFF. For the CDR3, the DNA is TGTGCCAGTAAGGGAAGGGGCCACACTGAAGCTTTCTTT.

This clone came up a few times. The chain recombines TRBV18 with TRBJ1-1, with D unresolved. The CDR3 sequence is 16 residues long. CDR1 is KGHSH and CDR2 is LQKENI in the germline V gene. The V end was cut by 6 bases, the J end by 0 bases, with 17 bases between. The CDR3 region has the DNA TGTGCCAGCTCTCGGGGTCCATCCCAGATGAACACTGAAGCTTTCTTT. Translation gives CASSRGPSQMNTEAFF.

The rearrangement joins TRBV7-8 to TRBJ2-5; TRBD1 matches 7 bases. TRBJ2-7 matches the DNA end more closely, so the J call is doubtful. Germline V gene sequence: CDR1 SGHVS, CDR2 FQNEAQ. There are 16 residues in the CDR3. The CDR3 reads CASSKSGGPDSYEQYF. DNA of the CDR3: TGTGCCAGCAGCAAATCAGGGGGTCCAGACTCCTACGAGCAGTACTTC.

This rearrangement joins TRBV6-1 to TRBJ2-4; the match to TRBD1 covers 7 bases. The germline CDR1 and CDR2 sequences are MNHNS and SASEGT. The trim removed 6 bases at V and 6 bases at J, leaving 5 bases unmatched. The CDR3 has 13 amino acids. CDR3 nucleotides: TGTGCCAGCAGCCGACAGGGAATAAACATTCAGTACTTC. Protein product: CASSRQGINIQYF.

The rearrangement uses TRBV9 and TRBJ1-3; D ambiguous. V dropped 4 bases and J dropped 0 bases, with 14 bases sitting between them. CDR1 and CDR2 from the germline V gene are SGDLS and YYNGEE. This CDR3 comprises 16 residues. This chain's CDR3 is CASSPSITNSGNTIYF. The DNA for the CDR3 is TGTGCCAGCAGCCCATCGATCACAAACTCTGGAAACACCATATATTTT.

The chain links TRBV27 to TRBJ1-1, with D possibly being TRBD1 (6 bases). The CDR3 runs to 14 residues. Germline CDR1 reads MNHEY; CDR2 reads SMNVEV (reference sequence). The V and J ends lost 3 bases and 5 bases respectively, with 13 bases between them. The CDR3 loop is CASSLGGAVTEAFF. The CDR3 coding sequence is TGTGCCAGCAGTTTGGGGGGGGCAGTGACTGAAGCTTTCTTT.

This chain joins TRBV6-1 and TRBJ1-1; D is unresolved. V gave up 1 base and J gave up 6 bases, with 15 bases separating them. Germline lookup yields CDR1 MNHNS and CDR2 SASEGT. This CDR3 has 15 residues. The CDR3 protein is CASSEGGTGYPEAFF. CDR3 nucleotides: TGTGCCAGCAGTGAAGGGGGAACTGGGTACCCTGAAGCTTTCTTT.

This chain uses TRBV11-2 with TRBJ2-2; D is undetermined. This CDR3 comprises 15 residues. With 5 bases removed from V and 6 bases from J, the gap between germline ends came to 16 bases. The germline gives CDR1 SGHAT, CDR2 FQNNGV. The CDR3 region is CASSPPTPLPGELFF. The DNA of the CDR3 is TGTGCCAGCAGCCCTCCGACTCCACTCCCCGGGGAGCTGTTTTTT.

The rearrangement joins TRBV6-4 to TRBJ2-3, with a possible D match to TRBD2 (6 bases). V gave up 4 bases and J gave up 6 bases, with 14 bases separating them. Per germline, CDR1 MRHNA and CDR2 SNTAGT. The CDR3 loop spans 14 amino acids. The DNA of the CDR3 is TGTGCCAGCAGTGGTGGAGGGAGAGCGGATACGCAGTATTTT. Residues: CASSGGGRADTQYF.